The 16 T cell receptor beta chains reported below all come from one sample, sequenced in a study of T cells in Graves' hyperthyroidism and ophthalmopathy. RNA transcripts yielded amplified TCR beta CDR3 regions. Researchers ran a first-round RT-PCR on the TCR CDR3 using the HTBI primer set. TCRdb ran MiXCR on the multiplex PCR reads and lists one entry per CDR3 protein. Seen here are about 260,000 distinct CDR3 sequences, roughly 15% observed once, and the top ten hold under 35%. Sequences were obtained from blood. These receptors were taken from a woman aged 18-29 years with Graves' ophthalmopathy.

This clonotype was observed many times. The gene calls are TRBV3-1 and TRBJ2-5; tentative D call: TRBD2 (6 bases). With 0 bases removed from V and 5 bases from J, the gap between germline ends came to 10 bases. In germline, CDR1 is LGHDT, CDR2 YNNKEL (reference sequence). The CDR3 extends over 14 amino acids. In DNA form, the CDR3 reads TGTGCCAGCAGCCAAGATGCAGGGAGGGAGACCCAGTACTTC. Translation gives CASSQDAGRETQYF.

On this clonotype: Since a much larger clone is just one base distant, this may be a read error. The J gene is TRBJ1-1, the V gene TRBV6-2 or TRBV6-3, with no clear D. CDR1 is MNHEY and CDR2 is SVGEGT in the germline V gene. The CDR3 is made up of 13 amino acids. DNA for the CDR3: TGTGCCAGCAGTTACTCGATATGGACTGTAGCTTTCTTT. It encodes CASSYSIWTVAFF.

This clonotype was picked up many times. The chain is built from TRBV7-2 and TRBJ2-3, with D hard to call. CDR1 and CDR2 from the germline V gene are SGHTA and FQGNSA. CDR3 length equals 12 residues. Trimming shortened V by 6 bases and J by 6 bases, and 10 bases separated the two germline ends. The CDR3 DNA reads TGTGCCAGCAGTTGGGCTCGGGATACGCAGTATTTT. Residues: CASSWARDTQYF. Complete variable domain (other parts from reference TRBV7-2 and TRBJ2-3): GAGVSQSPSNKVTEKGKDVELRCDPISGHTALYWYRQSLGQGLEFLIYFQGNSAPDKSGLPSDRFSAERTGGSVSTLTIQRTQQEDSAVYLCASSWARDTQYFGPGTRLTVL.

This clonotype was seen at least ten times. The junction departs from germline at one end; a sequencing error may be responsible. V usage is TRBV29-1 and J usage is TRBJ2-5, with D tentatively TRBD1 or TRBD2 (6 bases each). The CDR3 has 12 amino acids. CDR1 and CDR2 (germline): SQVTM, ANQGSEA. CDR3 sequence reads: CSVEDPRGVLNF. Written as DNA, the CDR3 is TGCAGCGTTGAAGATCCTAGGGGGGTGCTCAACTTC.

This clonotype was observed at least ten times. V usage is TRBV24-1 and J usage is TRBJ2-2; TRBD2 aligns across 9 bases. V was clipped by 7 bases and J by 5 bases; unmatched bases: 10. The germline V gene has CDR1 KGHDR and CDR2 SFDVKD. The CDR3 is 16 amino acids. CDR3 protein: CATSNPGLAETGELFF. The CDR3 DNA reads TGTGCCACCAGCAACCCGGGACTAGCTGAAACCGGGGAGCTGTTTTTT.

The chain has TRBV20-1 and TRBJ2-1, with 9 bases lining up with TRBD2. CDR3 length equals 16 residues. The V gene's germline CDR1 is DFQATT and CDR2 SNEGSKA (reference sequence). V dropped 3 bases and J dropped 6; count of bases not matched to a gene: 12. The CDR3 protein is CSASSASGVSGNEQFF. As DNA, the CDR3 is TGCAGTGCTAGTTCGGCTAGCGGGGTATCGGGCAATGAGCAGTTCTTC.

Ten or more counts support this clonotype. The rearrangement links TRBV7-9 to TRBJ2-3; weak D call: TRBD2 (6 bases). The V end was cut by 0 bases, the J end by 2 bases, with 9 bases between. This CDR3 region has 15 residues. CDR1 is SEHNR, CDR2 FQNEAQ, per germline (reference sequence). CDR3 nucleotides: TGTGCCAGCAGCTTAGCATCGGGGGACACAGATACGCAGTATTTT. The encoded protein is CASSLASGDTDTQYF.

The genes are TRBV12-3 or TRBV12-4 and TRBJ2-3; TRBD2 aligns across 7 bases. Trimming took 1 base from V and 6 from J; bases not matched to a gene: 7. This CDR3 has 15 amino acids. The CDR3 DNA follows: TGTGCCAGCAGTTTAGAAGCGGGAAGCATTGATACGCAGTATTTT. Translation gives CASSLEAGSIDTQYF.

This clonotype has more than one count but fewer than ten. V usage is TRBV19 and J usage is TRBJ2-6; D call uncertain. CDR3 length: 15 residues. Trimming took 4 bases from V and 0 from J, leaving 7 bases between them. Germline V gives CDR1 LNHDA, CDR2 SQIVND (reference sequence). The CDR3 nucleotides are TGTGCCAGTAGTACTAGGTTCTCTGGGGCCAACGTCCTGACTTTC. As protein: CASSTRFSGANVLTF.

The sample holds many counts of this clonotype. V gene TRBV2 combines with J gene TRBJ2-5; tentative D call: TRBD1 (6 bases). The CDR3 length is 13 residues. The V gene lost 7 bases and the J gene lost 4 bases, with 13 bases spanning the gap. Germline V CDR1 and CDR2: SNHLY, FYNNEI. CDR3 nucleotides: TGTGCCAGCACGGCAGGGGATGGAGAGACCCAGTACTTC. Its protein product is CASTAGDGETQYF.

There are many counts of this clonotype. V gene TRBV15 combines with J gene TRBJ2-7; no firm D call. The ends were cut back, 0 bases at V and 7 bases at J, with 16 bases in the middle. Germline V lookup: CDR1 LNHNV, CDR2 YYDKDF (reference sequence). This CDR3 comprises 15 residues. CDR3 DNA sequence: TGTGCCACCAGCAGAGACGCGGCCGCCTCTAGGGAGCAGTACTTC. This gives the protein CATSRDAAASREQYF.

This clonotype was observed many times. The rearrangement links TRBV28 to TRBJ1-2, with D perhaps matching TRBD1 (5 bases). In germline, CDR1 is MDHEN, CDR2 SYDVKM. The CDR3 is 17 amino acids. The ends were cut back, 2 bases at V and 1 base at J, with 17 bases in the middle. In nucleotides, the CDR3 is TGTGCCAGCAGTTTAAAGCCAGGGCGAGAGTTTAACTATGGCTACACCTTC. Translated: CASSLKPGREFNYGYTF.

This clonotype was seen ten or more times. This rearrangement joins TRBV7-2 to TRBJ2-7; D may be TRBD2 (6 bases). The germline V gene encodes CDR1 SGHTA and CDR2 FQGNSA. The CDR3 has 15 residues. The germline V and J ends were trimmed by 3 bases and 0 bases, with 12 bases remaining between them. CDR3 nucleotide sequence: TGTACCAGCAGCTTCGGGGACTTGGGCTCCTACGAGCAGTACTTC. Amino acid sequence: CTSSFGDLGSYEQYF.

This clonotype was detected a few times. J is TRBJ2-1 and V is TRBV4-2; D is possibly TRBD1 (5 bases). The CDR3 runs 14 residues. V was clipped by 3 bases and J by 12 bases, with 18 bases between them. Per germline, CDR1 LGHNA and CDR2 YNFKEQ. CDR3 DNA: TGTGCCAGCAGCCATCCCGTCCAGGGCGGTTCGCAGTTCTTC. Translating it yields CASSHPVQGGSQFF.

In this sample, this clonotype turned up many times. The chain links TRBV12-3 or TRBV12-4 to TRBJ2-3, with 7 bases fitting TRBD2. Trimming took 5 bases from V and 11 from J; bases not matched to a gene: 7. There are 12 residues in the CDR3. The CDR3: CASSPLTGGQYF. DNA of the CDR3: TGTGCCAGCAGTCCACTCACGGGGGGGCAGTATTTT.

The sample holds many counts of this clonotype. The chain uses TRBV6-1 and TRBJ1-1; the match to TRBD1 covers 7 bases. Losses at the gene ends were 5 bases for V and 3 bases for J; bases not matched to a gene: 9. This CDR3 has 15 amino acids. Germline V gene lookup returns CDR1 MNHNS and CDR2 SASEGT. In DNA form, the CDR3 reads TGTGCCAGCAGTACCCACGACAGGGACGACACTGAAGCTTTCTTT. Amino acid sequence: CASSTHDRDDTEAFF.